The entry below describes one T cell receptor beta chain. The antigen remains unidentified. This sample is part of a study of beta chain features in type 1 diabetes. J lost 9 bases, V lost 3 bases, and 11 bases had no gene match. The CDR3 covers 15 residues. The germline gives CDR1 SGHRS, CDR2 YFSETQ. The authors reverse transcribed all of the isolated RNA, so sequencing captured expressed TCRB transcripts. Only in-frame clones appear in the TCRdb table, and some are missing; sequencing was by immunoSEQ multiplex PCR. The sample contains 160,000 or so clones, approximately 9.1% of which appear only once. General study points: Lower insertion and higher deletion counts appeared at VDJ junctions in type 1 diabetes patients. Type 1 diabetes patients had TCRB CDR3s that were shorter (moderately but significantly so) in all four CD4+ subsets.

The chain links TRBV5-1 to TRBJ2-1, with 8 bases matching TRBD2. The sample taken for sequencing was central memory CD4+ T cells from blood. This clonotype was obtained from a woman aged 25 to 39 with type 1 diabetes. CDR3 protein: CASSSAGTRGGEQFF. The CDR3 bases are TGCGCCAGCAGCTCTGCCGGGACTAGGGGCGGTGAGCAGTTCTTC.